Listed below are T cell receptor beta chains from one sample, sequenced in a study of T cells in Graves' hyperthyroidism and ophthalmopathy. Each CDR3 protein is one row after TCRdb ran MiXCR on the multiplex PCR reads. The sample lists 550,000 to 650,000 distinct CDR3 sequences; about 15% were seen once. The sequenced material came from blood. These receptors all come from a woman in her 30s with Graves' hyperthyroidism that later progressed to Graves' ophthalmopathy. Both conserved end residues are part of each CDR3. The D gene is left open where the match is weak. For some rows the clone size is stated as once, few or many, or as a class when expanded; others skip it.

TRBJ1-4 . many TRBV28 CASREGTNEKLFF TGTGCCAGCAGGGAGGGGACTAATGAAAAACTGTTTTTT
TRBJ2-7 TRBD1 many TRBV13 CASSSDRGYEQYF TGTGCCAGCAGCTCGGACAGGGGCTACGAGCAGTACTTC
TRBJ2-6 . . TRBV30 CAWSVQLSASGANVLTF TGTGCCTGGAGTGTACAATTGTCTGCCTCTGGGGCCAACGTCCTGACTTTC
TRBJ2-7 . many TRBV29-1 CSVGADHQRSEQYF TGCAGCGTTGGGGCGGACCACCAAAGGAGCGAGCAGTACTTC
TRBJ2-5 TRBD1 many TRBV12-5 CASGLGGTGGLMTQYF TGTGCTAGTGGTTTGGGGGGGACAGGGGGCTTAATGACCCAGTACTTC
TRBJ1-1 TRBD1 many TRBV11-3 CASSLGQGITTFF TGTGCCAGCAGCTTGGGACAGGGCATTACAACTTTCTTT
TRBJ1-1 . . TRBV20-1 CSGGGGPGTEAFF TGCAGTGGGGGGGGGGGGCCGGGCACTGAAGCTTTCTTT
TRBJ1-2 . many TRBV7-2 CASSLATGPTYGYTF TGTGCCAGCAGCTTAGCCACAGGGCCAACCTATGGCTACACCTTC
TRBJ2-5 TRBD2 . TRBV28 CASYKAGGLAGETQYF TGTGCCAGCTACAAAGCGGGTGGACTAGCGGGAGAGACCCAGTACTTC
TRBJ2-5 TRBD2 many TRBV9 CASSVVTSGSQETQYF TGTGCCAGCAGCGTAGTCACTAGCGGGAGTCAAGAGACCCAGTACTTC
TRBJ2-1 TRBD1 . TRBV28 CASSLFRGPLVGNEQFF TGTGCCAGCAGCCTCTTTAGGGGGCCCCTTGTGGGCAATGAGCAGTTCTTC
TRBJ2-3 TRBD2 many TRBV27 CASGSGTSGVTDTQYF TGTGCCAGCGGCTCCGGGACTAGCGGGGTCACAGATACGCAGTATTTT
TRBJ2-1 . many TRBV12-5 CASGLVQDYNEQFF TGTGCTAGTGGTTTGGTACAAGACTACAATGAGCAGTTCTTC
TRBJ1-3 TRBD1 many TRBV20-1 CSARGTGFSGNTIYF TGCAGTGCTCGAGGGACAGGGTTCTCTGGAAACACCATATATTTT
TRBJ1-2 . many TRBV12-3/TRBV12-4 CASSFKLAFNYGYTF TGTGCCAGCAGTTTTAAGTTGGCGTTTAACTATGGCTACACCTTC
TRBJ2-5 TRBD1 many TRBV12-5 CASGGQGEETQYF TGTGCTAGTGGGGGACAGGGGGAAGAGACCCAGTACTTC
TRBJ2-3 . . TRBV4-1 CASSQEVGSPTDTQYF TGCGCCAGCAGCCAAGAGGTAGGCTCCCCCACAGATACGCAGTATTTT
TRBJ1-3 TRBD1 few TRBV7-8 CASSFFRDRGSGNTIYF TGTGCCAGCAGCTTTTTCCGGGACAGGGGGTCTGGAAACACCATATATTTT
TRBJ2-5 . many TRBV11-2 CASNPTTPRAQYF TGTGCCAGCAACCCGACTACTCCTCGGGCCCAGTACTTC
TRBJ1-1 TRBD1 . TRBV2 CASSEALQGAVDTEAFF TGTGCCAGCAGTGAAGCGCTTCAGGGGGCCGTTGACACTGAAGCTTTCTTT
TRBJ1-1 TRBD1 . TRBV6-2/TRBV6-3 CALTGDRGLLAEAFF TGTGCCTTAACCGGGGACAGGGGGCTACTAGCTGAAGCTTTCTTT
TRBJ2-7 . . TRBV29-1 CSVQAANFGEQYF TGCAGCGTTCAGGCCGCTAACTTCGGCGAGCAGTACTTC
TRBJ1-3 TRBD1 many TRBV7-2 CASSSYRGSGNTIYF TGTGCCAGCAGTTCATACAGGGGATCTGGAAACACCATATATTTT
TRBJ2-2 . . TRBV16 CASSQREGLGTGELFF TGTGCCAGCAGCCAACGCGAGGGGTTGGGAACCGGGGAGCTGTTTTTT
TRBJ2-5 . many TRBV5-6 CASSSVGSPQETQYF TGTGCCAGCAGCTCGGTCGGAAGTCCCCAAGAGACCCAGTACTTC
TRBJ2-5 . many TRBV11-3 CASQIRVAETQYF TGTGCCAGCCAAATCAGGGTTGCAGAGACCCAGTACTTC
TRBJ1-1 TRBD1 many TRBV7-2 CASSFRGSGEAFF TGTGCCAGCAGCTTCAGGGGGTCCGGTGAAGCTTTCTTT
TRBJ2-7 . many TRBV3-1 CASSRPGYYEQYF TGTGCCAGCAGCCGTCCGGGGTACTACGAGCAGTACTTC
TRBJ2-1 . few TRBV24-1 CATSDLRDTANEQFF TGTGCCACCAGTGATCTCCGGGACACCGCCAATGAGCAGTTCTTC